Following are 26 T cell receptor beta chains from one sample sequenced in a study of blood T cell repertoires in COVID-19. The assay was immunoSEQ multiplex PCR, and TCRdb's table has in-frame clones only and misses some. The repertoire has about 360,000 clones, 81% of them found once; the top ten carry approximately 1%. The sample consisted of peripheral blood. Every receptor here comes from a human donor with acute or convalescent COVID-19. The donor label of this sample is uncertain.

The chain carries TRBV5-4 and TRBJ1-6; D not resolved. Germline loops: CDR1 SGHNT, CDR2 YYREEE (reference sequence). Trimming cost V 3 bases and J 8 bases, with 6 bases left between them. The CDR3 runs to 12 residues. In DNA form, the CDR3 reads TGTGCCAGCAGCTCCTCGGATTCACCCCTCCACTTT. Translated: CASSSSDSPLHF.

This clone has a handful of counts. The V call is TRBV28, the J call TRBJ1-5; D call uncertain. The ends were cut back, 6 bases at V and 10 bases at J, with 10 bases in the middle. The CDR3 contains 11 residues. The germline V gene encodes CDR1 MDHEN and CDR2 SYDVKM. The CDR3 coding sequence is TGTGCCAGCAGAGTGATGGGCCCCCAGCATTTT. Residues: CASRVMGPQHF.

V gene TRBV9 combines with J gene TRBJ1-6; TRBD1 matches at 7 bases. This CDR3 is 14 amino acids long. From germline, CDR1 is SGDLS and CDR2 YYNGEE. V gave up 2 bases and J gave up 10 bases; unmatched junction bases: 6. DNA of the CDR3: TGTGCCAGCAGCGTTTTAGGGGGCGGGTCACCCCTCCACTTT. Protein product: CASSVLGGGSPLHF.

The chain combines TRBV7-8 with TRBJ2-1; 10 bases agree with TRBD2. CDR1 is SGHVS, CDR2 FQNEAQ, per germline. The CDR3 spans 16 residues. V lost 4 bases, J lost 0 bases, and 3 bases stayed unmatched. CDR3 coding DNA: TGTGCCAGCAGCTCGAGCGGGGGGGTCTCCTACAATGAGCAGTTCTTC. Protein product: CASSSSGGVSYNEQFF.

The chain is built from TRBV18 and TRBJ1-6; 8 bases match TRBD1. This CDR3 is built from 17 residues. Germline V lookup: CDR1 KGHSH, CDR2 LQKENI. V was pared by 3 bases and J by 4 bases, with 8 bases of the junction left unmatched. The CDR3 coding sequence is TGTGCCAGCTCACCCCAGGGGGCAGGGGGTTATAATTCACCCCTCCACTTT. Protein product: CASSPQGAGGYNSPLHF.

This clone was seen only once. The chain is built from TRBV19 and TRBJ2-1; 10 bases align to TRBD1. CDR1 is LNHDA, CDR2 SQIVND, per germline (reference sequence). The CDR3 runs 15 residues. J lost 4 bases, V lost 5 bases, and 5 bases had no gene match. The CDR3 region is CASSSPGQGYNEQFF. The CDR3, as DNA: TGTGCCAGTAGTTCCCCGGGACAGGGGTACAATGAGCAGTTCTTC.

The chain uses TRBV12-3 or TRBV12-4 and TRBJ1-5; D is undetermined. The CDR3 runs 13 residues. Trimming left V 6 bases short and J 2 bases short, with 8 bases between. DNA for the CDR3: TGTGCCAGCAGCCGAATAGGCAATCAGCCCCAGCATTTT. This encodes CASSRIGNQPQHF.

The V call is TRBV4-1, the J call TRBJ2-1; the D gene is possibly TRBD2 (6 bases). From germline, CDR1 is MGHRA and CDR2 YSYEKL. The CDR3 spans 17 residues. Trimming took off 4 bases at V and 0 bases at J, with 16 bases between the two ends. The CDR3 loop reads CASSPEGRGGSYNEQFF. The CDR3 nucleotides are TGCGCCAGCAGCCCGGAAGGGCGGGGAGGCTCCTACAATGAGCAGTTCTTC.

The CDR3 bases are TGTGCCAGCAGGGCTGGACTAGCGGGGGGGCCCACAGATACGCAGTATTTT. Amino acids: CASRAGLAGGPTDTQYF. This chain links TRBV2 with TRBJ2-3; 15 bases match TRBD2. This CDR3 comprises 17 residues. V dropped 6 bases and J dropped 2; count of bases not matched to a gene: 6. Germline values: CDR1 SNHLY, CDR2 FYNNEI.

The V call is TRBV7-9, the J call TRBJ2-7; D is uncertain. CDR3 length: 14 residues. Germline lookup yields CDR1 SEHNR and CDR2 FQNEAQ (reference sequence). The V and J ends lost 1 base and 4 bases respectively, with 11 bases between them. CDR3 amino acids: CASSLVTEPYEQYF. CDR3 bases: TGTGCCAGCAGCTTAGTAACGGAGCCATACGAGCAGTACTTC.

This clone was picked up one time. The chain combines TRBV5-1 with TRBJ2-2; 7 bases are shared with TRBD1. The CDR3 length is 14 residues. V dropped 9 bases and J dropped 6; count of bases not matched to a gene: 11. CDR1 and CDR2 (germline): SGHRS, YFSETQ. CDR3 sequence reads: CATTRQGPAGELFF. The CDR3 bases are TGCGCCACCACACGACAGGGTCCTGCCGGGGAGCTGTTTTTT.

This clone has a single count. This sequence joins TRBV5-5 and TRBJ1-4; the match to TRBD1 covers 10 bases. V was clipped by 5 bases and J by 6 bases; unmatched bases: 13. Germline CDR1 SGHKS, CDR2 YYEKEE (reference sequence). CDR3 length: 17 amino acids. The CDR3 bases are TGTGCCAGCAGACCTCTTGACAGGGGGCGATCTTATGAAAAACTGTTTTTT. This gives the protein CASRPLDRGRSYEKLFF.

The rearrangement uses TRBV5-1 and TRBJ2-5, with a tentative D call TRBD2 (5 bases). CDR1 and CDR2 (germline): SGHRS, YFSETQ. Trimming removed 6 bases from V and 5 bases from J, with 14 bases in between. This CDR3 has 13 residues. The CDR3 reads CASNPAAGETQYF. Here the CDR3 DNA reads TGCGCCAGCAATCCAGCGGCTGGGGAGACCCAGTACTTC.

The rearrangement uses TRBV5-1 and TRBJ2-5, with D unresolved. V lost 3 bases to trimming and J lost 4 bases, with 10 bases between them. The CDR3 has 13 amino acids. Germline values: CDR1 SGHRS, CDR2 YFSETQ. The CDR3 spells CASSSDGLETQYF. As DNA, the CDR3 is TGCGCCAGCAGCTCTGACGGGTTAGAGACCCAGTACTTC. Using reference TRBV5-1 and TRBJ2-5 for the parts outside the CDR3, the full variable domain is KAGVTQTPRYLIKTRGQQVTLSCSPISGHRSVSWYQQTPGQGLQFLFEYFSETQRNKGNFPGRFSGRQFSNSRSEMNVSTLELGDSALYLCASSSDGLETQYFGPGTRLLVL.

Written as DNA, the CDR3 is TGTGCCAGCAGACCCGGGACAGTCTATGGCTACACCTTC. It codes for CASRPGTVYGYTF. V and J are TRBV6-5 and TRBJ1-2; 7 nucleotides align to TRBD1. The germline V gene has CDR1 MNHEY and CDR2 SVGAGI. The V gene end was trimmed by 6 bases and the J gene end by 4 bases; junction bases not matched to a gene: 5. The length of the CDR3 is 13 residues.

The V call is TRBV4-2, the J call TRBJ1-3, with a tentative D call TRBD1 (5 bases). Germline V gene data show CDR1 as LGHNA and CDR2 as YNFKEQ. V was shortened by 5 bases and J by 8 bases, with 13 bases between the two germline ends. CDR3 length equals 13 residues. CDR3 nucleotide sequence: TGTGCCAGCAGCTTGGACCGCAGGGACACCATATATTTT. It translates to CASSLDRRDTIYF.

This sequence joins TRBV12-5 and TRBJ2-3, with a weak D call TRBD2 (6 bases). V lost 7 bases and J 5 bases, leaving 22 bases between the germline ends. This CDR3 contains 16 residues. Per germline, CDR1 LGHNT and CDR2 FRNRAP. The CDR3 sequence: CASAPIAGTGLDTQYF. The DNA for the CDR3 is TGTGCTAGTGCTCCCATCGCCGGGACTGGTTTAGATACGCAGTATTTT.

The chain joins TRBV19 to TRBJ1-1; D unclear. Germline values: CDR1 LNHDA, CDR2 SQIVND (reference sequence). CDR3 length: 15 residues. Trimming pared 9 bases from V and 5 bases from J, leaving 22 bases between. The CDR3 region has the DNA TGTGCCAGCAAAAGGGAGACACGGTCGGGGACTGAAGCTTTCTTT. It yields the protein CASKRETRSGTEAFF.

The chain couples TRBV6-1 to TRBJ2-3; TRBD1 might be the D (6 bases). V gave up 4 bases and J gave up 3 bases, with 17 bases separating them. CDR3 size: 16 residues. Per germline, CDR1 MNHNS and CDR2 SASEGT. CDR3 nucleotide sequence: TGTGCCAGCAGTGTACAGGGTACCACCGCAACAGATACGCAGTATTTT. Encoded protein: CASSVQGTTATDTQYF.

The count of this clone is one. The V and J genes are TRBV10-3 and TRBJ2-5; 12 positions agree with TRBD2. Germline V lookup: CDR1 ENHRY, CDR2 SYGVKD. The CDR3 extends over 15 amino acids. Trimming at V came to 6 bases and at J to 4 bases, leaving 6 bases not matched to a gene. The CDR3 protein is CAISDTSGGRETQYF. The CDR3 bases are TGTGCCATCAGCGATACTAGCGGGGGGAGAGAGACCCAGTACTTC.

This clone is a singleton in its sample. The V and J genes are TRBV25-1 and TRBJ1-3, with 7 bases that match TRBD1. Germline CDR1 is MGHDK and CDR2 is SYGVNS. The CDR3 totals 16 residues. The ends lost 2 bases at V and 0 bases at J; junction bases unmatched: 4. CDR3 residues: CASSEGDSYSGNTIYF. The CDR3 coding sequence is TGTGCCAGCAGTGAAGGGGACAGCTACTCTGGAAACACCATATATTTT.

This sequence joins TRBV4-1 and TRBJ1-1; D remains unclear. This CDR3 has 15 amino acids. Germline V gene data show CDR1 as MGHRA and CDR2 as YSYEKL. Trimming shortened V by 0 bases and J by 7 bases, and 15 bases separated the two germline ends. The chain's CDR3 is CASSQDLVAKIEAFF. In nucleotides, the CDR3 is TGCGCCAGCAGCCAAGATTTGGTCGCGAAAATTGAAGCTTTCTTT.

The CDR3 DNA reads as TGTGCCAGCAGTGAACAAGAGTACAGTGAAGCTTTCTTT. Translated: CASSEQEYSEAFF. The J gene is TRBJ1-1, the V gene TRBV6-4; D call uncertain. The CDR3 is 13 residues long. V lost 3 bases, J lost 7 bases, and 12 bases lay in between. Germline-derived CDR1 and CDR2 are MRHNA and SNTAGT.

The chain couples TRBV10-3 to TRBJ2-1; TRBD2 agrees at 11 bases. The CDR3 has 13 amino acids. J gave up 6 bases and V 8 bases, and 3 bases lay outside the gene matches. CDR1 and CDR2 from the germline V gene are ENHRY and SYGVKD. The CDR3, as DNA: TGTGCCATCGGGACTAGCGGAACCAATGAGCAGTTCTTC. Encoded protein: CAIGTSGTNEQFF.

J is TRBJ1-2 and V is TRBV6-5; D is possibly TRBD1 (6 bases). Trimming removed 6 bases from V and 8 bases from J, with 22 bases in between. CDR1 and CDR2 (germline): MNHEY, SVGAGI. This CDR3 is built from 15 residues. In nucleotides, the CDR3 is TGTGCCAGCAGCACGGGGGGCCCCAGGCCCCGGGGCTACACCTTC. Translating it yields CASSTGGPRPRGYTF.

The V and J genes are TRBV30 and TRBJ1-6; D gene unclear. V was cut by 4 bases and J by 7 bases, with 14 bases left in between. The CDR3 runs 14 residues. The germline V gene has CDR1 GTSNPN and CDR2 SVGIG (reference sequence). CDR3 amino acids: CAWTRGGLNSPLHF. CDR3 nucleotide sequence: TGTGCCTGGACCCGGGGAGGCCTCAATTCACCCCTCCACTTT.